The 8 T cell receptor beta chains below were found in one sample sequenced in a study of CD8 T cells in ankylosing spondylitis. A single record per CDR3 protein comes from TCRdb applying MiXCR to the 5' RACE reads. The repertoire holds about 360,000 distinct CDR3 sequences, with approximately 22% as singletons. The sequencing sample was made of blood, either unsorted or a sorted T cell fraction (not recorded which). These receptors all come from a male donor with ankylosing spondylitis or in good health (not recorded which).

The gene calls are TRBV4-2 and TRBJ2-7, with 14 bases that match TRBD2. The CDR3 runs to 15 residues. The V segment lost 5 bases and the J segment 4 bases; nucleotides outside the gene matches: 4. CDR1 LGHNA and CDR2 YNFKEQ come from the germline V gene. The CDR3 DNA reads TGTGCCAGCAGCGGGACTAGCGGGGGACCTTACGAGCAGTACTTC. This sequence encodes CASSGTSGGPYEQYF.

This clonotype has a handful of counts. This chain connects TRBV6-5 to TRBJ2-5; D gene ambiguous. In germline, CDR1 is MNHEY, CDR2 SVGAGI. V was pared by 4 bases and J by 1 base, with 13 bases between. The CDR3 contains 15 residues. The CDR3 here is CASSSYDALQETQYF. The CDR3 DNA follows: TGTGCCAGCAGTTCCTACGACGCGCTCCAAGAGACCCAGTACTTC.

This clonotype showed up just a few times. The V and J genes are TRBV6-1 and TRBJ2-1; D might be TRBD1 (5 bases). The V end lost 6 bases, the J end lost 6 bases, and 12 bases lay between the germline ends. The CDR3 spans 13 residues. Germline-derived CDR1 and CDR2 are MNHNS and SASEGT. The CDR3 bases are TGTGCCAGCAGGACCGACCAGGGCAATGAGCAGTTCTTC. It codes for CASRTDQGNEQFF.

The gene calls are TRBV30 and TRBJ2-7; D not certain. Germline CDR1 and CDR2: GTSNPN and SVGIG (reference sequence). The ends were cut back, 1 base at V and 3 bases at J, with 4 bases in the middle. The length of the CDR3 is 11 residues. CDR3 loop: CAWSGGYEQYF. Written as DNA, the CDR3 is TGTGCCTGGAGTGGAGGCTACGAGCAGTACTTC. The full variable domain, its missing parts supplied by reference TRBV30 and TRBJ2-7, is SQTIHQWPATLVQPVGSPLSLECTVEGTSNPNLYWYRQAAGRGLQLLFYSVGIGQISSEVPQNLSASRPQDRQFILSSKKLLLSDSGFYLCAWSGGYEQYFGPGTRLTVT.

This clonotype has a count of ten or more. The CDR3 sequence is CASSFQSTNGYTF. The CDR3, as DNA: TGTGCCAGCAGTTTTCAGTCCACCAATGGCTACACCTTC. The chain is built from TRBV12-3 or TRBV12-4 and TRBJ1-2; D remains ambiguous. This CDR3 has 13 residues. Trimming took off 3 bases at V and 6 bases at J, with 11 bases between the two ends.

The table lists this clonotype with a few counts. The V call is TRBV25-1, the J call TRBJ2-7; 9 positions agree with TRBD1. The CDR3 runs 16 residues. Germline V gene data show CDR1 as MGHDK and CDR2 as SYGVNS. J gave up 0 bases and V 1 base, and 4 bases lay outside the gene matches. CDR3 nucleotides: TGTGCCAGCAGTGAATTCTCGGGACAGGGCTCCTACGAGCAGTACTTC. The encoded protein is CASSEFSGQGSYEQYF.

The rearrangement joins TRBV20-1 to TRBJ2-7; the D gene is possibly TRBD1 (6 bases). V gave up 2 bases and J gave up 6 bases, with 17 bases separating them. Germline V gene sequence: CDR1 DFQATT, CDR2 SNEGSKA (reference sequence). This CDR3 is built from 14 residues. The CDR3 bases are TGCAGTGCTAGACCACGACAGGTTTCTAGCGAGCAGTACTTC. It specifies CSARPRQVSSEQYF.

In its sample, this clonotype was seen a few times. The chain recombines TRBV13 with TRBJ1-6; D unresolved. CDR3 length equals 16 residues. V lost 5 bases to trimming and J lost 10 bases, with 21 bases between them. Germline values: CDR1 PRHDT, CDR2 FYEKMQ (reference sequence). DNA for the CDR3: TGTGCCAGCAGCCGAGGACTGCTAACGGACGGGTCACCCCTCCACTTT. Its translation is CASSRGLLTDGSPLHF.